This T cell receptor beta chain originates from a study of T cells after yellow fever vaccination. For the study at large: SMART-Seq v4 Ultra Low Input prepared the low-cell-number fractions.

CDR3 size: 17 residues. Deletions cut 0 bases from V and 6 bases from J, with 18 bases between. The germline V gene encodes CDR1 SGHTA and CDR2 FQGNSA. A universal primer site and UMIs were added as TCR cDNA was made by 5'RACE template switching. TCRdb processed the 5' RACE reads anew with MiXCR; each CDR3 protein has one entry. The sample yields approximately 510,000 distinct CDR3 sequences, around a fifth seen once. Study results and limitations: Booster samples showed a return of most primary-vaccination clones (around 96% CD4, around 85% CD8). Clonotypes appearing in both CD4 and CD8 compartments existed, and their share was small.

This clonotype was counted a few times. As yet, its antigen is unknown. This receptor was taken from a man aged 18 to 29 who received the YFV17D yellow fever vaccine. The sequenced sample was PBMCs, obtained about 20 days after the first yellow fever vaccination. The chain joins TRBV7-2 to TRBJ2-1; D call uncertain. The CDR3 region is CASSLASTPYPSNEQFF. CDR3 DNA: TGTGCCAGCAGCTTAGCTTCCACTCCATACCCCAGCAATGAGCAGTTCTTC.